A selection of T cell receptor beta chains follows, all from one sample in a study of CD8+ T cells in alopecia areata. Data came from immunoSEQ multiplex PCR; TCRdb stores just in-frame clones and leaves some out. This sample carries about 200,000 clones, 50% to 60% of them seen once, and the ten largest clones take 0.45%. The sample in question was CD4+ T cells sorted from blood, obtained at week 0. The receptor source for this set is a human donor with alopecia areata. The conserved cysteine and the conserved F or W are not part of the CDR3 here. Each record gives: V gene, J gene, D gene, CDR3 length, CDR3 protein. D genes are given only for firm matches.

>TRBV18|TRBJ1-2|NA|12
ASSPRAQDYGYT
>TRBV28|TRBJ2-1|NA|13
ASSLKIVSHNEQF
>TRBV7-9|TRBJ2-3|NA|11
ASSFGSADTQY
>TRBV7-2|TRBJ2-1|NA|11
ASSLALYNEQF
>TRBV30|TRBJ1-2|NA|11
ASLSPTPYGYT
>TRBV29-1|TRBJ2-7|NA|11
SAEERGGTEQY
>TRBV7-9|TRBJ2-3|NA|13
ASSLTGSRTDTQY
>TRBV6-6|TRBJ2-5|TRBD2|14
ASCSSLGGGGETQY
>TRBV6-1|TRBJ1-5|NA|9
ASKNNQPQH
>TRBV20-1|TRBJ1-2|NA|9
SARAFRGYT
>TRBV6-5|TRBJ2-7|NA|14
ASSYKMAGSSYEQY
>TRBV25-1|TRBJ1-2|NA|9
ASSDRGRNT
>TRBV6-5|TRBJ2-7|NA|12
ASSSVRSSYEQY
>TRBV9|TRBJ1-1|NA|11
ASSADVNTEAF
>TRBV11-2|TRBJ2-5|TRBD2|14
ASSLVPSGRSETQY
>TRBV27|TRBJ2-6|NA|12
ASSGFSGANVLT
>TRBV5-1|TRBJ1-1|NA|15
ASSWDLRLELNTEAF
>TRBV7-6|TRBJ1-3|TRBD1|13
ASSLRTGAGNTIY
>TRBV7-2|TRBJ2-4|NA|12
ASSLEGAKNIQY
>TRBV5-4|TRBJ2-6|NA|9
ASILGNVLT
>TRBV5-1|TRBJ1-1|NA|12
ASSLVVGVTEAF
>TRBV18|TRBJ1-1|NA|11
ASSKQGNTEAF
>TRBV29-1|TRBJ1-1|TRBD1|11
SAKTGGNTEAF
>TRBV29-1|TRBJ1-2|NA|11
SVELYTNYGYT
>TRBV7-7|TRBJ2-2|NA|11
ASSTTNTGELF
>TRBV9|TRBJ1-3|TRBD1|13
ASSRDRFSGNTIY
>TRBV7-9|TRBJ1-2|TRBD1|11
ASSFGDRVGYT
>TRBV4-1|TRBJ2-7|NA|12
ASSHPARGDEQY
>TRBV30|TRBJ1-2|NA|11
AWSPTGDTGYT
>TRBV15|TRBJ2-7|TRBD2|14
ATSSLPGLAGDEQY
>TRBV7-3|TRBJ2-4|TRBD1|14
ASSSGQGGSKNIQY
>TRBV30|TRBJ2-5|NA|10
AWSPIGETQY
>TRBV25-1|TRBJ2-1|NA|11
ASSEPNGNEQF
>TRBV30|TRBJ1-5|TRBD1|12
AWSVRTGGKPQH
>TRBV23-1|TRBJ2-1|NA|12
ASSLRGTHNEQF
>TRBV29-1|TRBJ1-1|NA|11
SVELTENTEAF
>TRBV6-5|TRBJ2-7|TRBD2|12
ASSQGGGGYEQY
>TRBV29-1|TRBJ2-1|TRBD2|13
SVQTSGLAYNEQF
>TRBV2|TRBJ2-1|NA|11
ASCTGSYNEQF
>TRBV9|TRBJ2-2|TRBD2|14
ASSVGGTSSTGELF
>TRBV29-1|TRBJ1-1|NA|13
SVPRWGDMNTEAF
>TRBV30|TRBJ2-1|NA|8
AWSSNEQF
>TRBV7-2|TRBJ2-5|NA|12
ASSPQGGGKTQY
>TRBV20-1|TRBJ1-1|NA|9
SGQGSTEAF
>TRBV2|TRBJ2-3|TRBD2|16
AGLDLAAIKADTDTQY
>TRBV7-9|TRBJ1-1|NA|11
ASSLALNTEAF
>TRBV14|TRBJ2-7|NA|11
ASSQANGGEQY
>TRBV11-2|TRBJ2-7|TRBD1|13
ASRGRDRGHYEQY
>TRBV25-1|TRBJ1-2|NA|11
ASSDNRNYGYT
>TRBV6-5|TRBJ2-3|NA|13
ASCPLGGSTDTQY
>TRBV30|TRBJ1-1|TRBD1|10
AWRSRDSEAF
>TRBV19|TRBJ1-5|NA|13
ASSIVTGWNQPQH
>TRBV28|TRBJ2-2|NA|11
ASRQANTGELF
>TRBV4-1|TRBJ1-1|NA|12
ASSQSDGKSEAF
>TRBV7-8|TRBJ2-5|TRBD1|16
ASSLTRQGGPGRAIQY